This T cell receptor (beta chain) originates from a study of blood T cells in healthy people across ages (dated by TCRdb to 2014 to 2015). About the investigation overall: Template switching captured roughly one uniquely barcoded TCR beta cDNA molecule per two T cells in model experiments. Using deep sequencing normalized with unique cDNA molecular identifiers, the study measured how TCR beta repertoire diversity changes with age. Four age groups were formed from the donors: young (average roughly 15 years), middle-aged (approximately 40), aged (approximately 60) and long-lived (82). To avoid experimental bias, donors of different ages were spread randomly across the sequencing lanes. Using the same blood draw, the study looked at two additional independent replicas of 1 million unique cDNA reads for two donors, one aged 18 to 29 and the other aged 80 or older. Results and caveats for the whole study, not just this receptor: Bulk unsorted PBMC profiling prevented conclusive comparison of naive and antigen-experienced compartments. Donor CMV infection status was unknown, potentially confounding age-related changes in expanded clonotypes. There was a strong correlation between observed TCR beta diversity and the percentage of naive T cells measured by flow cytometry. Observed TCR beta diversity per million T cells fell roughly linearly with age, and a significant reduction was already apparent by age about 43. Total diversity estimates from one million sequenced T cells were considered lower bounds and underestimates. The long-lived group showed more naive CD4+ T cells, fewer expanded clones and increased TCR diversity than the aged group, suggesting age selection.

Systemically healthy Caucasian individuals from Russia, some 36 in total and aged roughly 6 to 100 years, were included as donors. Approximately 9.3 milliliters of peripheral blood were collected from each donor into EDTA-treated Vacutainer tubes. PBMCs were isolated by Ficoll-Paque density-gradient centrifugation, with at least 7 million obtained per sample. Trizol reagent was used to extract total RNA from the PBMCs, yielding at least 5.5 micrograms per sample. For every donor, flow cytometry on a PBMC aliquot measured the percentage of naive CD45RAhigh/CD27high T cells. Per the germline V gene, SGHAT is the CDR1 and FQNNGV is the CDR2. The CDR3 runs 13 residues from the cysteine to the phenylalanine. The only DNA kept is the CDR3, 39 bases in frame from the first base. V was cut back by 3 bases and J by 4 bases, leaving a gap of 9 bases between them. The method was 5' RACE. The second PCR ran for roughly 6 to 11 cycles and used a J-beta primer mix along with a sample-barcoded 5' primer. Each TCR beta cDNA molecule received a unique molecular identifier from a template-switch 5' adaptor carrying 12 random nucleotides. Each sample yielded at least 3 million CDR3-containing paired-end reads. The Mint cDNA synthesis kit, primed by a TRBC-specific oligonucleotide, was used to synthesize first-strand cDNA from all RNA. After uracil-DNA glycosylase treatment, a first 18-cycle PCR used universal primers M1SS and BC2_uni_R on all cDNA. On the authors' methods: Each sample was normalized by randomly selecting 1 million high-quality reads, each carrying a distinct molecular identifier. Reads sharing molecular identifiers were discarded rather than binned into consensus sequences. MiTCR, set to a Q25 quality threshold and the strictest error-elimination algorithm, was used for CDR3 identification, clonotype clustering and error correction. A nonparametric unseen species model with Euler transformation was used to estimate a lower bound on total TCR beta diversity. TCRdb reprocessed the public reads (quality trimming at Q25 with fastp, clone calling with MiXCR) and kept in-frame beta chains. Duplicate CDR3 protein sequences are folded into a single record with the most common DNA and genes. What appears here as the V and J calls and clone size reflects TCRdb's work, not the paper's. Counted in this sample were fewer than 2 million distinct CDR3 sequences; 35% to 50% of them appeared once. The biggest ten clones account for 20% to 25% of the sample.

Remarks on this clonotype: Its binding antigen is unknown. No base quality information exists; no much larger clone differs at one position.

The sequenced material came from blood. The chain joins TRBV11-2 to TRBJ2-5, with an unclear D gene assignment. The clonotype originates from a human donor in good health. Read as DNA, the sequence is TGTGCCAGCAGCTTCGGTCTATCAGAGACCCAGTACTTC. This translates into CASSFGLSETQYF.